The clone carrying this T cell receptor (beta chain) showed up just a few times. Its antigen is not identified. This sample stems from a study of T-cell reconstitution after alpha-beta-depleted transplantation in children. Whole-study findings and limits: By about two months after transplant, alpha-beta T cells reportedly arose from several hundred graft clones that had expanded.

Trimming took 2 bases from V and 4 from J, leaving 10 bases between them. This CDR3 is built from 14 residues. The germline V gene encodes CDR1 SGHVS and CDR2 FNYEAQ. During its preparation, the TCRbeta library received unique molecular identifiers. Each CDR3 protein gets one entry after TCRdb re-called the PCR reads with MiXCR. The sample has around 60,000 distinct CDR3 sequences; roughly 46% are singletons. The source is a male patient younger than 18 who had a stem cell transplant for acute lymphoblastic leukemia, so the T cells may come from the graft donor. The sequenced sample was PBMCs, mostly from graft donor cells, obtained 360 days after TCRalphabeta/CD19-depleted stem cell transplant. The genes are TRBV7-6 and TRBJ2-3, with D maybe TRBD1 (6 bases). The DNA of the CDR3 is TGTGCCAGCAGCTTATATGGGGGCCCAGATACGCAGTATTTT. Protein sequence: CASSLYGGPDTQYF.